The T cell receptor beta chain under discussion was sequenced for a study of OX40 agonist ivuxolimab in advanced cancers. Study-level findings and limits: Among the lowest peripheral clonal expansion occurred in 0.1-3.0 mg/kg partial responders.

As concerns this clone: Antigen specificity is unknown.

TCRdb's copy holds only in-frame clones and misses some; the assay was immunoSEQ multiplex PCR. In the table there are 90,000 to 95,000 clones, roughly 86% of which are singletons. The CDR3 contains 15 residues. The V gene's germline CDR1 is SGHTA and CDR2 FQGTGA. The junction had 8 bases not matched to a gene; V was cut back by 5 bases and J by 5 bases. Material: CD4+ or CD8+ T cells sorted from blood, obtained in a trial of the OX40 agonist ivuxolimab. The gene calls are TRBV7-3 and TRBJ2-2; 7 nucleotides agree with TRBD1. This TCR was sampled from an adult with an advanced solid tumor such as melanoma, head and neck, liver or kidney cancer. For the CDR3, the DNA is TGTGCCAGCAGCCAACAGGGGACACGGACCGGGGAGCTGTTTTTT. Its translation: CASSQQGTRTGELFF. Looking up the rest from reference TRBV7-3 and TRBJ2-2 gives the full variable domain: GAGVSQTPSNKVTEKGKYVELRCDPISGHTALYWYRQSLGQGPEFLIYFQGTGAADDSGLPNDRFFAVRPEGSVSTLKIQRTERGDSAVYLCASSQQGTRTGELFFGEGSRLTVL.